The 23 T cell receptor beta chains reported below all come from one sample, sequenced in a study of beta chain features in type 1 diabetes. Every isolated RNA sample was fully reverse transcribed, so sequencing captured expressed TCRB transcripts. The assay was immunoSEQ multiplex PCR, and TCRdb's table has in-frame clones only and misses some. Found here are about 140,000 clones, approximately 13% of them singletons; the top ten hold under 1.5%. Their antigens are not known. Study results and caveats: Within each of all four CD4+ subsets, Type 1 diabetes patients had TCRB CDR3s that were moderately but significantly shorter.

The source material was central memory CD4+ T cells from blood. The source is a man aged 18 to 29 with type 1 diabetes.

The genes are TRBV7-8 and TRBJ2-7; 9 bases are a match to TRBD2. The V and J ends lost 5 bases and 1 base, in that order; junction bases with no gene match: 6. The CDR3 sequence is 15 residues long. Per germline, CDR1 SGHVS and CDR2 FQNEAQ. The CDR3 loop reads CASSRERGDSYEQYF. In nucleotides, the CDR3 is TGTGCCAGCAGCCGGGAGCGGGGGGATTCCTACGAGCAGTACTTC.

This clone came up many times. In DNA, the CDR3 is TGTGCCAGCAGCTTTCAAGATACGCAGTATTTT. Protein sequence: CASSFQDTQYF. The V call is TRBV28, the J call TRBJ2-3; D remains ambiguous. The ends were cut back, 6 bases at V and 5 bases at J, with 6 bases in the middle. Germline CDR1 is MDHEN and CDR2 is SYDVKM. CDR3 size: 11 residues.

This clone appeared a few times. The sample carries other DNA sequences with the same CDR3. The J gene is TRBJ2-7, the V gene TRBV20-1; no definite D call. Germline lookup yields CDR1 DFQATT and CDR2 SNEGSKA (reference sequence). The length of the CDR3 is 11 residues. Trimming stripped 1 base from V and 3 bases from J, with 4 bases between. CDR3 coding DNA: TGCAGTGCTAGAGGAAACTACGAGCAGTACTTC. It yields the protein CSARGNYEQYF.

This chain links TRBV2 with TRBJ2-2; D gene unclear. The V gene's germline CDR1 is SNHLY and CDR2 FYNNEI. The CDR3 is made up of 13 amino acids. With 5 bases removed from V and 6 bases from J, the gap between germline ends came to 10 bases. This chain's CDR3 is CASSFYTPGELFF. For the CDR3, the DNA is TGTGCCAGCAGTTTTTATACACCCGGGGAGCTGTTTTTT.

The chain couples TRBV11-3 to TRBJ1-1; D is ambiguous. Germline CDR1 and CDR2: SGHNT and YENEEA. V lost 7 bases, J lost 3 bases, and 12 bases lay in between. The CDR3 extends over 13 amino acids. The CDR3 reads CASTRVLDTEAFF. In nucleotides, the CDR3 is TGTGCCAGCACGAGGGTACTGGACACTGAAGCTTTCTTT.

This clone was picked up a small number of times. V gene TRBV7-2 combines with J gene TRBJ2-1; 8 bases map to TRBD1. The CDR3 covers 15 residues. Per germline, CDR1 SGHTA and CDR2 FQGNSA. The V and J ends lost 1 base and 3 bases, in that order; junction bases with no gene match: 2. In DNA form, the CDR3 reads TGTGCCAGCAGCTTAGGGGGGACAGGCTACAATGAGCAGTTCTTC. Protein: CASSLGGTGYNEQFF.

This rearrangement joins TRBV18 to TRBJ1-2, with 9 bases identical to TRBD1. The CDR3 spans 16 residues. Germline lookup yields CDR1 KGHSH and CDR2 LQKENI. Trimming cost V 3 bases and J 1 base; bases outside gene matches: 6. The CDR3 region is CASSPQRQGVNYGYTF. The CDR3 nucleotides are TGTGCCAGCTCACCCCAACGACAGGGGGTTAACTATGGCTACACCTTC. The variable domain in full, with the rest retrieved from reference TRBV18 and TRBJ1-2, is NAGVMQNPRHLVRRRGQEARLRCSPMKGHSHVYWYRQLPEEGLKFMVYLQKENIIDESGMPKERFSAEFPKEGPSILRIQQVVRGDSAAYFCASSPQRQGVNYGYTFGSGTRLTVV.

A remark on this clone: This sample includes further DNA sequences coding for the same CDR3. The rearrangement links TRBV27 to TRBJ1-1, with 7 nucleotides matching TRBD1. From germline, CDR1 is MNHEY and CDR2 SMNVEV (reference sequence). Germline trimming cut 5 bases from V and 1 base from J; bases unmatched to any gene: 7. The CDR3 runs to 15 residues. The CDR3 DNA sequence: TGTGCCAGCAGTACGCGGACAGGAAGGAACACTGAAGCTTTCTTT. Translating it yields CASSTRTGRNTEAFF.

This chain uses TRBV5-1 with TRBJ2-1; D is uncertain. Germline assignment: CDR1 SGHRS and CDR2 YFSETQ. CDR3 length equals 13 residues. Trimming took 3 bases from V and 6 from J, leaving 10 bases between them. Written as DNA, the CDR3 is TGCGCCAGCAGCTACATTGTAGGCAATGAGCAGTTCTTC. Translation: CASSYIVGNEQFF.

This clone was counted a few times. The CDR3 sequence is CASSPGQGEMSGYTF. For the CDR3, the DNA is TGCGCCAGCAGCCCGGGACAGGGAGAGATGAGTGGCTACACCTTC. The rearrangement links TRBV5-1 to TRBJ1-2; 9 nucleotides align to TRBD1. Germline CDR1 reads SGHRS; CDR2 reads YFSETQ. V lost 4 bases, J lost 7 bases, and 11 bases stayed unmatched. The CDR3 sequence is 15 residues long. Complete variable domain (other parts from reference TRBV5-1 and TRBJ1-2): KAGVTQTPRYLIKTRGQQVTLSCSPISGHRSVSWYQQTPGQGLQFLFEYFSETQRNKGNFPGRFSGRQFSNSRSEMNVSTLELGDSALYLCASSPGQGEMSGYTFGSGTRLTVV.

This clone was found a few times. The chain links TRBV6-5 to TRBJ1-3; D not resolved. Trimming stripped 5 bases from V and 0 bases from J, with 8 bases between. Germline assignment: CDR1 MNHEY and CDR2 SVGAGI. This CDR3 region has 14 residues. This CDR3 reads CASSADYSGNTIYF. The CDR3 region has the DNA TGTGCCAGCAGTGCAGACTACTCTGGAAACACCATATATTTT.

The V gene is TRBV2, the J gene TRBJ1-2; D not resolved. Trimming shortened V by 3 bases and J by 9 bases, and 17 bases separated the two germline ends. The CDR3 totals 14 residues. Germline values: CDR1 SNHLY, CDR2 FYNNEI. Here the CDR3 reads CASSDRPLSLSYTF. CDR3 coding DNA: TGTGCCAGCAGTGACCGACCGCTCTCCCTTAGCTACACCTTC.

The gene calls are TRBV7-9 and TRBJ2-7; D is unclear. Germline CDR1 reads SEHNR; CDR2 reads FQNEAQ (reference sequence). V was trimmed by 5 bases and J by 5 bases, leaving 10 bases between them. The CDR3 sequence is 12 residues long. The CDR3 protein is CASSPPVDEQYF. CDR3 nucleotide sequence: TGTGCCAGCAGCCCCCCGGTGGACGAGCAGTACTTC.

The gene calls are TRBV20-1 and TRBJ1-3; D remains ambiguous. This CDR3 has 11 residues. V lost 7 bases to trimming and J lost 0 bases, with 4 bases between them. The germline gives CDR1 DFQATT, CDR2 SNEGSKA (reference sequence). The CDR3 loop is CSGASGNTIYF. The CDR3 nucleotides are TGCAGTGGGGCCTCTGGAAACACCATATATTTT.

This clone was counted a few times. CDR3 loop: CATSRDVQGLNSPLHF. The CDR3, as DNA: TGTGCCACCAGCAGAGATGTTCAGGGCCTCAATTCACCCCTCCACTTT. V gene TRBV15 combines with J gene TRBJ1-6, with D possibly TRBD1 on 5 matching bases. This CDR3 is 16 amino acids long. CDR1 LNHNV and CDR2 YYDKDF come from the germline V gene (reference sequence). The V end lost 0 bases, the J end lost 7 bases, and 13 bases lay between the germline ends.

This clone was seen only a few times. The V call is TRBV30, the J call TRBJ2-3, with 9 bases matching TRBD1. V lost 3 bases to trimming and J lost 2 bases; unmatched junction nucleotides: 9. The length of the CDR3 is 16 residues. Germline assignment: CDR1 GTSNPN and CDR2 SVGIG (reference sequence). The CDR3 here is CAWRNLDRGATDTQYF. The CDR3 DNA follows: TGTGCCTGGAGGAACCTGGACAGGGGCGCCACAGATACGCAGTATTTT.

The chain employs TRBV13 and TRBJ2-1; 8 nucleotides line up with TRBD1. Germline V CDR1 and CDR2: PRHDT, FYEKMQ (reference sequence). V shed 3 bases and J 4 bases; nucleotides not matched to a gene: 5. This CDR3 spans 15 amino acids. The CDR3 reads CASSFPGTGYNEQFF. The CDR3 nucleotides read TGTGCCAGCAGCTTTCCGGGGACAGGTTACAATGAGCAGTTCTTC.

The V gene is TRBV10-3, the J gene TRBJ1-1; maybe TRBD1 (5 bases). Trimming cost V 0 bases and J 6 bases, with 8 bases left between them. Germline CDR1 and CDR2: ENHRY and SYGVKD. This CDR3 is built from 13 residues. CDR3: CAISESGRAEAFF. DNA of the CDR3: TGTGCCATCAGTGAGTCGGGGCGGGCTGAAGCTTTCTTT.

A few counts support this clone. V usage is TRBV30 and J usage is TRBJ1-4, with D possibly matching TRBD1 (5 bases). From germline, CDR1 is GTSNPN and CDR2 SVGIG (reference sequence). V gave up 2 bases and J gave up 3 bases, with 10 bases separating them. The CDR3 runs to 14 residues. CDR3: CAWSIGAANEKLFF. The DNA of the CDR3 is TGTGCCTGGAGTATCGGGGCGGCTAATGAAAAACTGTTTTTT. Using reference TRBV30 and TRBJ1-4 for the parts outside the CDR3, the full variable domain is SQTIHQWPATLVQPVGSPLSLECTVEGTSNPNLYWYRQAAGRGLQLLFYSVGIGQISSEVPQNLSASRPQDRQFILSSKKLLLSDSGFYLCAWSIGAANEKLFFGSGTQLSVL.

The chain joins TRBV7-9 to TRBJ2-5; TRBD1 aligns across 7 bases. Germline V gene data show CDR1 as SEHNR and CDR2 as FQNEAQ (reference sequence). CDR3 length equals 16 residues. The junction had 9 bases not matched to a gene; V was cut back by 1 base and J by 4 bases. The CDR3 protein is CASSLERGRTGETQYF. The CDR3 DNA sequence: TGTGCCAGCAGCTTAGAGAGGGGCCGGACAGGAGAGACCCAGTACTTC. Full variable domain (rest looked up from reference TRBV7-9 and TRBJ2-5): DTGVSQNPRHKITKRGQNVTFRCDPISEHNRLYWYRQTLGQGPEFLTYFQNEAQLEKSRLLSDRFSAERPKGSFSTLEIQRTEQGDSAMYLCASSLERGRTGETQYFGPGTRLLVL.

The rearrangement uses TRBV5-4 and TRBJ2-1, with D perhaps TRBD2 (6 bases). The V gene's germline CDR1 is SGHNT and CDR2 YYREEE (reference sequence). V was shortened by 2 bases and J by 3 bases, with 15 bases between the two germline ends. The CDR3 has 16 residues. The CDR3 DNA sequence: TGTGCCAGCAGCTTTTATGGGGGGAGCTACTACAATGAGCAGTTCTTC. Its protein is CASSFYGGSYYNEQFF.

This rearrangement joins TRBV27 to TRBJ2-5, with 12 positions matching TRBD2. V dropped 6 bases and J dropped 2; count of bases not matched to a gene: 10. Per the germline V gene, CDR1 is MNHEY and CDR2 is SMNVEV (reference sequence). CDR3 length: 17 amino acids. CDR3 region: CASSLWGLAGAQETQYF. The DNA for the CDR3 is TGTGCCAGCAGCCTTTGGGGACTAGCGGGCGCACAAGAGACCCAGTACTTC.

This clone was seen more than once but under ten times. The chain couples TRBV18 to TRBJ1-2, with D perhaps matching TRBD1 (6 bases). The germline V gene encodes CDR1 KGHSH and CDR2 LQKENI. V lost 3 bases and J 0 bases, leaving 11 bases between the germline ends. CDR3 length: 15 amino acids. The CDR3 reads CASSPDSPANYGYTF. The CDR3 DNA follows: TGTGCCAGCTCACCGGACAGCCCTGCTAACTATGGCTACACCTTC.